This entry is about one TCR beta chain. This clone has only a few counts. Which antigen it targets is not known. Within one base of it there is no much larger clone, and no base qualities were kept. Reading the label with the study, this specimen's time point is: about four weeks on oral tofacitinib. The treatment or condition label on this specimen signifies: oral pan-JAK inhibitor, 5-10 mg twice daily. From alopecia areata patients, peripheral blood was collected along with lesional scalp punch biopsies. PBMCs were isolated by density centrifugation and stained for CD3, CD4 and CD8, after which CD4+ and CD8+ T cells were sorted on a FACSAria. These data belong to a study of CD8+ T cells in alopecia areata (dated by TCRdb to 2017 to 2018). About the study as a whole: Treated patients were enrolled in an open-label pilot trial of oral tofacitinib at 5 to 10 mg twice daily for moderate-to-severe alopecia areata. Patients stayed on tofacitinib for 6 to 18 months and then had 6 months of follow-up off drug so that delayed response and recurrence could be assessed. Patients on tofacitinib were biopsied at baseline and after 4 and 24 weeks of treatment, and several of the patients also had a later scalp biopsy. On the human side, TCRbeta sequencing was run on scalp tissue and on sorted CD4+ and CD8+ peripheral blood T cells from healthy controls and from alopecia areata patients with either patchy or totalis/universalis disease. The RNA source kit depended on sample type: the PAXgene miRNA kit for fixed scalp, the miRNeasy kit for PBMCs, and the RNeasy kit for mouse skin. Disease severity in treated patients was measured with the SALT score, which quantifies the percentage of affected scalp surface area. Amplification of TCRbeta CDR3 regions was done by immunoSEQ multiplex PCR using 35 Vbeta forward primers and 13 Jbeta reverse primers. High-throughput TCRbeta sequencing was used to examine T cell clonal expansion in alopecia areata in both the C3H/HeJ mouse model and human patients. Clonality in the scalp was compared among normal scalp (n=4), patchy alopecia areata scalp (n=8), and alopecia totalis/universalis scalp (n=8). Paper-wide results and their limitations: Compared with normal scalp, lesional scalp had higher clonality and more expanded CD8+ clones, particularly in alopecia totalis/universalis, a pattern that suggests antigenic drive. Tofacitinib significantly decreased scalp clonality and the number of expanded CD8+ clones among the top 100 scalp clones. Unlike mouse skin, where gammadelta T cells dominate, normal human skin contains resident alphabeta T cells that get sequenced too, which complicates analysis of the scalp TCR repertoire. TCR sequences shared between patients were less clear than in mice, possibly partly because of HLA diversity in the patient population. Because the treated cohort was small and included a single nonresponder, larger studies are needed to assess links between baseline CD8+ expansion and response. During tofacitinib treatment, many expanded lesional clones remained in scalp and blood, and this persistence may partly explain relapse after treatment is stopped.

The V and J ends are trimmed by 0 bases and 10 bases, leaving 9 bases between them. CDR1 and CDR2, per the germline V gene, are SGHTA and FQGNSA. The CDR3 runs 12 amino acids, cysteine and phenylalanine included. CDR3 DNA only is kept here, 36 bases in frame from base 1. Receptor amplification or capture employed the immunoSEQ multiplex PCR assay. RNA was extracted from all samples and reverse transcribed into cDNA as template for TCR sequencing. SuperScript III was used for first-strand cDNA synthesis, primed with a 2:1 mix of oligo-dT and random hexamers. A synthetic immune receptor repertoire was used to assess amplification bias, and residual bias was removed computationally. As for the authors' bioinformatics: Raw reads were preprocessed for error removal, and CDR3 was defined according to IMGT conventions as running from the conserved cysteine to phenylalanine. Clonality was computed by normalizing Shannon entropy by log2 of the number of productive unique TCRs and subtracting the result from 1. Whether scalp clones were CD4 or CD8 was inferred by matching scalp TCRbeta sequences against CD4 and CD8 repertoires sorted from blood. Imported from immuneACCESS, the table was reduced by TCRdb to in-frame sequences with V and J called. These copies leave out some clones; in studies compared against another copy, an unresolved V gene accounts for under half, and the cause of the remainder is not known. From that table come the V and J calls and clone size; the DNA was used to work out D and trimming. The sample table lists 200,000 to 250,000 clones, 64% of them with a count of one. Around 4.3% of the sample goes to the ten largest clones.

The chain links TRBV7-2 with TRBJ1-2, with the D gene not confidently named. The specimen was CD4+ T cells sorted from blood, collected at week 4, from a patient treated with tofacitinib. The TCR originated in a human donor with alopecia areata. The DNA reads as follows: TGTGCCAGCAGCTTAGCAGGAGGAGCCTACACCTTC. It is translated as CASSLAGGAYTF.